Below, one T cell receptor (beta chain) is given with its context. Its antigen remains undetermined. Base qualities are not recorded, but no much larger clone differs from it by a single base. High-throughput TCR beta sequencing profiled peripheral blood CD8+ and CD4+ T cells from healthy donors, Susac syndrome patients and multiple sclerosis patients. The multiple sclerosis controls were treatment-naive patients who had stable or active relapsing-remitting disease and met the revised McDonald criteria. Bulk CD8+ and CD4+ T cells were purified magnetically by negative isolation, whereas CD8+ TEMRA cells were enriched by FACS. Blood was drawn into EDTA tubes, processed within 24 hours, and PBMCs were isolated by density gradient centrifugation. PBMCs intended for TCR sequencing were cryopreserved in liquid nitrogen and were subsequently thawed in a 37 degrees C water bath. Purity of sorted or isolated CD4+, CD8+ and CD8+ TEMRA cells was at least 90%.

RNA was extracted with the RNeasy kit and 0.5 to 1 ug was reverse transcribed using random hexamers. TCR beta CDR3 regions were amplified with the immunoSEQ multiplex PCR assay covering 54 Vbeta and 13 Jbeta segments. PCR amplification bias was corrected using a synthetic template baseline for primer optimization and computational correction. The original methods were these. Reads were annotated to V, D and J genes per IMGT and analyzed with immunoSEQ Analyzer, keeping only productive sequences. Clonality was computed as one minus Shannon entropy normalized by log2 of the number of productive unique sequences. For each patient and control, public and private clones were evaluated within the 100 most prevalent clones. Susac-specific clones were defined as absent from healthy and MS cohorts, about 1,100 published viral clones and other ImmuneACCESS disease sequences. TCRdb cleaned the public reads at Q25 with fastp, built clones with MiXCR and kept in-frame beta chains. Entries that share a CDR3 protein sequence are merged under the most common genes and DNA. It is TCRdb's table, rather than the study itself, that gives the V and J calls and clone size. The sample has about 66,000 distinct CDR3 sequences on record, just under 95% of them singletons. The top ten clonotypes cover 0.56% of the sample.

The germline ends are 10 bases apart after V is trimmed by 4 bases and J by 0 bases. The CDR3 runs 14 amino acids, cysteine and phenylalanine included. The DNA shown is the 42-base CDR3, in frame from base 1. CDR1 is given as MNHEY and CDR2 as SVGAGI, both from the germline V gene. The data derive from a study of CD8 T cells in Susac syndrome (dated by TCRdb to about 2019). Regarding the complete study: The study used repertoire sequencing to test whether antigen drove CD8+ T cell activation and differentiation in Susac syndrome. The study compared CD8+ T cell repertoire clonality among 12 healthy donors, around 14 Susac syndrome patients and approximately 16 multiple sclerosis patients.

Study-wide findings and limitations: The study acknowledged that relatively few individuals were included in the TCR sequencing and HLA analysis.

This TCR was recovered from a human donor with multiple sclerosis. The V gene is TRBV6-5 and the J gene is TRBJ2-7, with the D gene not confidently named. Sequenced material: CD8+ T cells from PBMCs. Read as DNA, the sequence is TGTGCCAGCAGTTTGGAACTGAGCTCCTACGAGCAGTACTTC. Translated, this gives CASSLELSSYEQYF.